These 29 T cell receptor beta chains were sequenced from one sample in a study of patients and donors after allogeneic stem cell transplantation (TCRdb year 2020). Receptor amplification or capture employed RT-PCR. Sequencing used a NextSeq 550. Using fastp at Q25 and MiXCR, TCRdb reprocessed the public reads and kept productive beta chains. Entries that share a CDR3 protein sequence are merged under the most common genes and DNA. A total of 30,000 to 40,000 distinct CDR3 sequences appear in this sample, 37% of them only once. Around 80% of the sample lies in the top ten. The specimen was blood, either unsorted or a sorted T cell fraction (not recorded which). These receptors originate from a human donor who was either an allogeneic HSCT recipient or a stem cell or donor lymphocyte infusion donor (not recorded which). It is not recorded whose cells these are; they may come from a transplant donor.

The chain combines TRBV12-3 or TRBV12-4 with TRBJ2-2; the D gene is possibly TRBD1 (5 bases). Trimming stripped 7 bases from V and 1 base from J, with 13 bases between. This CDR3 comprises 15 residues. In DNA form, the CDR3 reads TGTGCCAGCACCATCCACACAGGGAACACCGGGGAGCTGTTTTTT. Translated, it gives CASTIHTGNTGELFF.

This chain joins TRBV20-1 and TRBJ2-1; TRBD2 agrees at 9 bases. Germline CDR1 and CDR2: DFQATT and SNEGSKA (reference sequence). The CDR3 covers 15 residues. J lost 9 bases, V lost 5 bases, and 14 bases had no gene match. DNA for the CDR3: TGCAGTGCTCGCAACCTAGCGGGAATCTTTGGTGAGCAGTTCTTC. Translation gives CSARNLAGIFGEQFF.

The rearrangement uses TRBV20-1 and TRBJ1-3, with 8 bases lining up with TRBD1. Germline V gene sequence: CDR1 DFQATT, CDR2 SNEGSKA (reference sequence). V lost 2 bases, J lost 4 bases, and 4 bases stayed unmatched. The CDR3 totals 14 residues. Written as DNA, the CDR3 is TGCAGTGCTAGAAGCAGGGGGCAGGGAAACACCATATATTTT. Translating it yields CSARSRGQGNTIYF.

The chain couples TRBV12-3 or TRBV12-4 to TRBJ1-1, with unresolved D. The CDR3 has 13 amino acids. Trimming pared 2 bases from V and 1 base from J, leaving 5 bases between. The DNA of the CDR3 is TGTGCCAGCAGTTTAAGATCGAACACTGAAGCTTTCTTT. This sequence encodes CASSLRSNTEAFF.

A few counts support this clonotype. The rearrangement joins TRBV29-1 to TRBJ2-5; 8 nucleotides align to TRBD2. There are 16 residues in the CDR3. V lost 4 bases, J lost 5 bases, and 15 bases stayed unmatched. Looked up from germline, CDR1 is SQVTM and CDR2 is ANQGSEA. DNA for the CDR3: TGCAGCGTTGCGACCCTCACCAGCGGGGGTGGGGAGACCCAGTACTTC. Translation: CSVATLTSGGGETQYF.

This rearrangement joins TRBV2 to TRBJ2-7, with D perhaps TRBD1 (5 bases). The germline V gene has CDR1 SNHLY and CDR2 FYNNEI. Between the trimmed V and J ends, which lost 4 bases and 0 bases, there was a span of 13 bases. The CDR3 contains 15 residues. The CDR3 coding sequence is TGTGCCAGCAGTGGTGGGTACAGGAGCTCCTACGAGCAGTACGTC. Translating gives CASSGGYRSSYEQYV.

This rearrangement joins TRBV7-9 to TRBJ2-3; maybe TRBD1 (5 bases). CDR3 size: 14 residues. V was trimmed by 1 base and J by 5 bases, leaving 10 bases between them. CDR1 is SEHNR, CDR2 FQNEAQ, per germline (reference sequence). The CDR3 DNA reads TGTGCCAGCAGCTTAGAAGGGGTGCAAGATACGCAGTATTTT. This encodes CASSLEGVQDTQYF.

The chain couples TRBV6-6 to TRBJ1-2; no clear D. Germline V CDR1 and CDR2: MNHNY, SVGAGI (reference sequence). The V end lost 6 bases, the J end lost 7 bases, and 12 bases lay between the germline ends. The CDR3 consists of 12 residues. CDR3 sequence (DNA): TGTGCCAGCAGCCAAGCGTTAGGTGGCTACACCTTC. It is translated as CASSQALGGYTF.

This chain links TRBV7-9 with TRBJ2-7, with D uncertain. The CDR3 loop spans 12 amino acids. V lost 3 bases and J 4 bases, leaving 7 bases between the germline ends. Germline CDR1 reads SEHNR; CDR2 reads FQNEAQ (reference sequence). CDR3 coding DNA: TGTGCCAGCAGCTTCGGCTCTTACGAGCAGTACGTC. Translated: CASSFGSYEQYV.

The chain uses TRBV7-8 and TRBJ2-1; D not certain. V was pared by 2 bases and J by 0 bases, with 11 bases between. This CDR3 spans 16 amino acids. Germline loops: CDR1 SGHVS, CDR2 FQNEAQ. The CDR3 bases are TGTGCCAGCAGCTTACGGTTGCAAACCTCCTACAATGAGCAGTTCTTC. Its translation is CASSLRLQTSYNEQFF.

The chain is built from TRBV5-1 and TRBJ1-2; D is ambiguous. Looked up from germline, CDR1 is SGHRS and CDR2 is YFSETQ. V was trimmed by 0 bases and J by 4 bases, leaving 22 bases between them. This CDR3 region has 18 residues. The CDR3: CASSLAFGHYLDSYGYTF. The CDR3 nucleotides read TGCGCCAGCAGCTTGGCGTTTGGCCACTACCTCGACTCCTATGGCTACACCTTC.

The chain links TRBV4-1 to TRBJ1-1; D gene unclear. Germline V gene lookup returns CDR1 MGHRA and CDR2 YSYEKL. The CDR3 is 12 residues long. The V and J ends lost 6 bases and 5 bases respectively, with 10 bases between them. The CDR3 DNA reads TGCGCCAGCAGGGGTGGGCGGACTGAAGCTTTCTTT. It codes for CASRGGRTEAFF.

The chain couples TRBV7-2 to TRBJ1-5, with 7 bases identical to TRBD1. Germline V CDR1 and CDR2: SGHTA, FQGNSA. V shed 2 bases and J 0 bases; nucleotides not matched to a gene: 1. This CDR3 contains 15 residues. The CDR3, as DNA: TGTGCCAGCAGCTTAAGACAGGGTAGCAATCAGCCCCAGCATTTT. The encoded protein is CASSLRQGSNQPQHF.

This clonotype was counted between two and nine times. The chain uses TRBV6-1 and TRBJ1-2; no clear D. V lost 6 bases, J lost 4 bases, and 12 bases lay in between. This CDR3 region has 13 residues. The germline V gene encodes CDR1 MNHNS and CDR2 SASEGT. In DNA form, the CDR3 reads TGTGCCAGCAGCGAACGAGTCCTCTATGGCTACACCTTC. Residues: CASSERVLYGYTF.

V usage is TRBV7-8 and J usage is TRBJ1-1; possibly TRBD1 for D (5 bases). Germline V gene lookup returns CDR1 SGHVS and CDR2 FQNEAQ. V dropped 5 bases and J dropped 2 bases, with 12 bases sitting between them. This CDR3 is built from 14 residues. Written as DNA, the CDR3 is TGTGCCAGCAGCGAGACAGCCGTAAACACTGAAGCTTTCTTT. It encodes CASSETAVNTEAFF. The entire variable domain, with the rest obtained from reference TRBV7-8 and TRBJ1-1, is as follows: GAGVSQSPRYKVAKRGQDVALRCDPISGHVSLFWYQQALGQGPEFLTYFQNEAQLDKSGLPSDRFFAERPEGSVSTLKIQRTQQEDSAVYLCASSETAVNTEAFFGQGTRLTVV.

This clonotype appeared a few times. The CDR3 DNA is TGCAGTGCTAGAGATCCCACAGGGGGCGTCTACGAGCAGTACTTC. Its protein product is CSARDPTGGVYEQYF. The rearrangement uses TRBV20-1 and TRBJ2-7; 9 bases map to TRBD1. Germline loops: CDR1 DFQATT, CDR2 SNEGSKA (reference sequence). The CDR3 extends over 15 amino acids. Losses at the gene ends were 0 bases for V and 3 bases for J; bases not matched to a gene: 6.

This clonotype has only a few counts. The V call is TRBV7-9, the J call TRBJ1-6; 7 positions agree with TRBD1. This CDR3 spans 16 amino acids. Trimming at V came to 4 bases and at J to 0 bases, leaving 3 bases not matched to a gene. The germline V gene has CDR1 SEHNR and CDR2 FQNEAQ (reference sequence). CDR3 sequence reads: CASSSQGSSYNSPLHF. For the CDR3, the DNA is TGTGCCAGCAGCTCACAGGGGAGCTCCTATAATTCACCCCTCCACTTT.

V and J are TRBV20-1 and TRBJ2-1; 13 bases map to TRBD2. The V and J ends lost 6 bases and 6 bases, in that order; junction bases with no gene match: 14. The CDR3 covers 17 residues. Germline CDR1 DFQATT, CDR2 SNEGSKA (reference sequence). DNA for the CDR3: TGCAGTGCCAGACTGTACGGGACTAGCGGGACTTCCAATGAGCAGTTCTTC. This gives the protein CSARLYGTSGTSNEQFF.

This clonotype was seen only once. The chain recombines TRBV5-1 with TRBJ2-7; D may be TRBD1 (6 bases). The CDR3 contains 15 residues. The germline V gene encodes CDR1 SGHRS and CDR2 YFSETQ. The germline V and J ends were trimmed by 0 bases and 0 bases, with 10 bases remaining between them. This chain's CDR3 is CASSLAGDSSYEQYF. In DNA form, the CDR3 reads TGCGCCAGCAGCTTGGCAGGGGATAGCTCCTACGAGCAGTACTTC.

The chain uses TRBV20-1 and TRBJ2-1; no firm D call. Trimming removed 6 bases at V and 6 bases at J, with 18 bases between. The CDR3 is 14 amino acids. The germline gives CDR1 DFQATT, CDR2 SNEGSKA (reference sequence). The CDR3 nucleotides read TGCAGTGCAAGCCTAAATGCGATCCCCAATGAGCAGTTCTTC. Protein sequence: CSASLNAIPNEQFF.

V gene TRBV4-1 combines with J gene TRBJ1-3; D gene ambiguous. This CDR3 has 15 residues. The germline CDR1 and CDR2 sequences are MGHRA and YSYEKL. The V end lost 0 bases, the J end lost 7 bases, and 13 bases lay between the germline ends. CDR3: CASSQELRRMNTIYF. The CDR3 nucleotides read TGCGCCAGCAGCCAAGAGTTGAGACGTATGAACACCATATATTTT.

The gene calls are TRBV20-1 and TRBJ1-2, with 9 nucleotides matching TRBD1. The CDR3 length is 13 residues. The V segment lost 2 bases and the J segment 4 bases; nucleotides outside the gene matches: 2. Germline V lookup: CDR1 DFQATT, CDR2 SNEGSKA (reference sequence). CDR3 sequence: CSARTGGTYGYTF. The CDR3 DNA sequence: TGCAGTGCTAGAACAGGGGGCACCTATGGCTACACCTTC.

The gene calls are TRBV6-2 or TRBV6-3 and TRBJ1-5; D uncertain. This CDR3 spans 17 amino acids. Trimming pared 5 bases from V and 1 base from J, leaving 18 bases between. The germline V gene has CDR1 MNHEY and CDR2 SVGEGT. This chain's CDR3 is CASSKERQLGSNQPQHF. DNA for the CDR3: TGTGCCAGCAGTAAAGAACGGCAGCTTGGGAGCAATCAGCCCCAGCATTTT.

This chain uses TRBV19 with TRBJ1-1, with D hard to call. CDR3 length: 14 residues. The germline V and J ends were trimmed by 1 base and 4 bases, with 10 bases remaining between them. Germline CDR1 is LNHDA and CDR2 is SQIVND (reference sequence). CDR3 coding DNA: TGTGCCAGTAGTATAGGCGAGGGTCCCACTGAAGCTTTCTTT. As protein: CASSIGEGPTEAFF. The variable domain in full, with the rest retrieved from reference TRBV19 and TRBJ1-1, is DGGITQSPKYLFRKEGQNVTLSCEQNLNHDAMYWYRQDPGQGLRLIYYSQIVNDFQKGDIAEGYSVSREKKESFPLTVTSAQKNPTAFYLCASSIGEGPTEAFFGQGTRLTVV.

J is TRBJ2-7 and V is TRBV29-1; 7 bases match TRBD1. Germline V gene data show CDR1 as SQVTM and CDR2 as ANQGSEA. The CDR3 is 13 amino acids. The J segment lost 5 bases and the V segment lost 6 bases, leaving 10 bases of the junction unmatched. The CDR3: CSVRPDRVDEQYF. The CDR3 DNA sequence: TGCAGCGTCCGCCCAGACAGGGTGGACGAGCAGTACTTC.

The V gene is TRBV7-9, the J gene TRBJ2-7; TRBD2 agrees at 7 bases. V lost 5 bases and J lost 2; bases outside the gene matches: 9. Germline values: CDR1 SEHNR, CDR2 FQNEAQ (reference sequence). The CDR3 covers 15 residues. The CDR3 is CASSTLRGRAYEQYF. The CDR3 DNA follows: TGTGCCAGCAGCACCCTTCGGGGGAGGGCCTACGAGCAGTACTTC.

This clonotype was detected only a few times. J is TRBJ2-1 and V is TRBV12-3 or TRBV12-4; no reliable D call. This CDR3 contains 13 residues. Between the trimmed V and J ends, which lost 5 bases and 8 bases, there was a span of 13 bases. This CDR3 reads CASSPDPADEQFF. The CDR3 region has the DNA TGTGCCAGCAGTCCGGACCCCGCCGATGAGCAGTTCTTC.

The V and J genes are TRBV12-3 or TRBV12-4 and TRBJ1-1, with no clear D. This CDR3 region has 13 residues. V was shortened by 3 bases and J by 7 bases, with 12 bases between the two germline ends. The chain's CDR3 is CASSLGGSVEAFF. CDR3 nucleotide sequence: TGTGCCAGCAGTTTGGGTGGATCGGTTGAAGCTTTCTTT.

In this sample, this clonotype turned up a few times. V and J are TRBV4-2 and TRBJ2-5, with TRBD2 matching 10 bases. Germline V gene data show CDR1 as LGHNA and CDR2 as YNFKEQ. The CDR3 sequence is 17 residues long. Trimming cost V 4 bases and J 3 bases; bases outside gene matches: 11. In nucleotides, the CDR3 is TGTGCCAGCAGCCCCCTTCAGGCTAGCGGGGGAGAAGAGACCCAGTACTTC. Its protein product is CASSPLQASGGEETQYF.